This T cell receptor (beta chain) came from a study of blood T cell repertoires in COVID-19 (dated by TCRdb to 2019 to 2021). Background on the whole study: Samples from collaborators originated in the United States, Italy and Spain and spanned both the acute and convalescent phases of COVID-19. The prospective study material was composed of cDNA or gDNA derived from T cells, B-cell-depleted T cells, or PBMCs. The dataset comprised deeply sampled blood TCRbeta repertoires from subjects exposed to, actively infected with, or recovered from COVID-19. The repertoires were made available in a free public database intended to serve as a resource for research on the immune response to SARS-CoV-2. Samples were obtained from the ongoing ImmuneRACE study (first 160 participants) and from roughly 1,300 subjects provided by 6 global collaborators. Sample metadata almost always included a de-identified subject ID, COVID-19 status, age in years and sex. Where available, HLA class I and class II types were taken from metadata supplied by the sample provider and were not determined by assay-based typing.

In the germline V gene (reference sequence), CDR1 corresponds to MNHEY and CDR2 to SMNVEV. There are 13 amino acids in the CDR3, from cysteine to phenylalanine inclusive. Only the CDR3 portion is preserved as DNA: 39 bases, with reading frame beginning at the first base. V and J lose 3 bases and 5 bases, and a span of 10 bases separates them. The immunoSEQ Assay, a bias-controlled multiplex PCR, was used to amplify TCRbeta CDR3 regions from genomic DNA. The source study handled its data this way. Nucleated cell counts per sample were estimated from amplification of reference gene primers within the assay. To quantify the absolute abundance of each unique TCRbeta CDR3 rearrangement, sequence reads were collapsed and filtered. Productive Simpson clonality was computed per sample as the square root of Simpson's diversity index over productive rearrangements. Drawn from immuneACCESS, this table holds only the in-frame rearrangements with V and J called that TCRdb kept. Clones are partly lost; checked studies trace under half to an unresolved V gene and leave the rest unexplained. V and J calls and clone size follow that table, whereas D and trimming were derived from the DNA. Present in this sample are about 59,000 clones, around 70% of which were seen just once. Of the sample, around 13% falls within the top ten clones.

In regard to this clone: Its antigen remains unidentified. No quality values exist for individual bases; no much larger clone is one base distant.

Points the paper makes about the study in general: The quantity of clinical and demographic metadata differed by source and by participant and was supplied without curation.

Collaborating institutions collected whole blood in K2EDTA tubes following their own protocols. For TCRbeta analysis, collaborator samples were shipped as frozen whole blood, as isolated PBMCs, or as DNA extracted from either sample type. Sequences were obtained from peripheral blood. This receptor was taken from a woman aged 65 to 85 with acute or convalescent COVID-19. The rearranged chain carries TRBV27 and TRBJ1-2, with TRBD1 perhaps the D gene, on 5 matching bases. CDR3 reads: CASSLWQGYGYTF. In nucleotide form, the sequence is TGTGCCAGCAGTTTGTGGCAGGGTTATGGCTACACCTTC.